This paragraph covers one T cell receptor beta chain sequence. Among the patients, none had received any treatment before thyroid surgery. The data originate from a study of metastatic and nonmetastatic thyroid tumors. Study-level background: The study looked at repertoires side by side in blood and in tumor or nodule tissue from malignant and benign thyroid patients.

The CDR3 has 15 amino acids. Germline V gene data show CDR1 as GTSNPN and CDR2 as SVGIG (reference sequence). Trimming removed 1 base at V and 8 bases at J, with 21 bases between. In the authors' methods: For papillary thyroid cancer, a distant-metastasis classifier was constructed from CDR3 differences observed across clinicopathological groups. TCRdb re-analyzed the PCR reads using MiXCR. In this record, the V and J calls reflect TCRdb's handling and not the investigators' own analysis. Here the sample spans roughly 39,000 clones, roughly 45% being singletons. The V gene is TRBV30, the J gene TRBJ2-7; D assignment may be TRBD1 or TRBD2 (5 bases each). The sample consisted of tumor tissue. This clonotype originated in a male donor with papillary thyroid cancer or a benign thyroid nodule (not recorded which). Some clones in this sample may be carry-over from other donors' samples. Here the CDR3 reads CAWSGALGTKGQQYF. CDR3 DNA: TGTGCCTGGAGTGGGGCTCTGGGGACGAAGGGGCAGCAGTACTTC.